This T cell receptor (beta chain) was found in a study of regulatory T cells in long-lasting Graves disease. In this sample, this clonotype turned up many times. Researchers made TCR beta libraries by using iRepertoire HTBI primers and running Arm-PCR on CDR3 regions. MiXCR, run by TCRdb on the multiplex PCR reads, gives a single entry per CDR3 protein. The data show hundreds of thousands of distinct CDR3 sequences, less than 15% seen once. V was pared by 8 bases and J by 3 bases, with 6 bases of the junction left unmatched. The CDR3 totals 14 residues. Time point in this sample: newly diagnosed GD, antithyroid drugs for less than 3 months. Preparation of the TCR library used RNA extracted from PBMCs. Patients came from an endocrinology department in Xi'an, China. These same data were also listed under a study on T cells in Graves' hyperthyroidism and ophthalmopathy. From that second work: Diagnosing involved the use of clinical symptoms, serum thyroxine and TRAb, thyroid ultrasound and orbital computed tomography. A model using 13 V-J features told ophthalmopathy apart from stable hyperthyroidism.

The sequence came from a man aged 25 to 45 with Graves disease. V is TRBV12-3 or TRBV12-4 and J is TRBJ2-1; 8 nucleotides match TRBD2. This specimen consisted of peripheral blood mononuclear cells (PBMCs), obtained at new diagnosis, from a patient treated with antithyroid drugs. CDR3 loop: CASSVAGYYNEQFF. DNA of the CDR3: TGTGCCAGCTCGGTAGCGGGGTACTACAATGAGCAGTTCTTC.